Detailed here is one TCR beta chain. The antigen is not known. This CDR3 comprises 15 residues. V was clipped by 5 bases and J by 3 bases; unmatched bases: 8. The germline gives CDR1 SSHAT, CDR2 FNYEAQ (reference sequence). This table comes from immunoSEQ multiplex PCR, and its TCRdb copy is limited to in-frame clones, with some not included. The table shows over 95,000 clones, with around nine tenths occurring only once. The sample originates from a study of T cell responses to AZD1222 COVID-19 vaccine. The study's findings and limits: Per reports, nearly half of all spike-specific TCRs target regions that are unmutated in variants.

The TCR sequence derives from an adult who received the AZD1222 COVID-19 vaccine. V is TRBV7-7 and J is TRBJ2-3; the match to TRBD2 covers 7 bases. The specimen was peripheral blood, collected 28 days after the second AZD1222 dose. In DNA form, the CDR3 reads TGTGCCAGCAGCCGGGGCACGGGAGGTACAGATACGCAGTATTTT. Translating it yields CASSRGTGGTDTQYF. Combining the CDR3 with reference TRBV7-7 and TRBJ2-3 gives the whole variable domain GAGVSQSPRYKVTKRGQDVTLRCDPISSHATLYWYQQALGQGPEFLTYFNYEAQPDKSGLPSDRFSAERPEGSISTLTIQRTEQRDSAMYRCASSRGTGGTDTQYFGPGTRLTVL.